One sample yielded the 19 T cell receptor beta chains listed below, sequenced in a study of STAT5B mutations in CD4+ large granular lymphocyte leukemia. Profiling relied on immunoSEQ multiplex PCR, and the TCRdb table lists in-frame clones only, not all of them. The table records about 40,000 clones, 70% to 85% of them present only once. The sequencing sample was made of CD4+ T cells from blood buffy coats. Source of these receptors: a human donor in good health.

The count of this clone is one. V usage is TRBV6-6 and J usage is TRBJ2-7; tentatively, D is TRBD1 or TRBD2 (5 bases each). The length of the CDR3 is 15 residues. Germline CDR1 is MNHNY and CDR2 is SVGAGI (reference sequence). V gave up 0 bases and J gave up 7 bases, with 16 bases separating them. CDR3 in DNA: TGTGCCAGCAGTTACTCAGCGGACACAACGGGGGAGCAGTACTTC. Its protein is CASSYSADTTGEQYF.

V gene TRBV6-5 combines with J gene TRBJ2-7; D perhaps matches TRBD1 (6 bases). This CDR3 is built from 11 residues. V shed 6 bases and J shed 6 bases, with 9 bases lying between them. CDR1 is MNHEY and CDR2 is SVGAGI in the germline V gene. This CDR3 reads CASRSQGEQYF. The CDR3 bases are TGTGCCAGCAGGTCACAGGGCGAGCAGTACTTC.

The rearrangement links TRBV19 to TRBJ2-1; TRBD1 matches at 7 bases. V dropped 5 bases and J dropped 4; count of bases not matched to a gene: 8. The germline gives CDR1 LNHDA, CDR2 SQIVND (reference sequence). The CDR3 is 15 amino acids. Written as DNA, the CDR3 is TGTGCCAGTAGTGCCGGGACAGCCGCGTACAATGAGCAGTTCTTC. Its protein is CASSAGTAAYNEQFF.

The chain couples TRBV7-9 to TRBJ1-4; 7 bases agree with TRBD1. Germline CDR1 and CDR2: SEHNR and FQNEAQ (reference sequence). Trimming removed 5 bases from V and 4 bases from J; junction bases left unmatched: 4. The CDR3 has 14 residues. DNA for the CDR3: TGTGCCAGCAGCCTCCGGGACAGTAATGAAAAACTGTTTTTT. Protein product: CASSLRDSNEKLFF.

The V call is TRBV11-1, the J call TRBJ2-2, with 7 nucleotides matching TRBD2. CDR3 size: 18 residues. The germline CDR1 and CDR2 sequences are SGHAT and FQDESV (reference sequence). V dropped 2 bases and J dropped 3; count of bases not matched to a gene: 12. The CDR3, as DNA: TGTGCCAGCAGCTTACCGACTAGCCGGAGAGGATACACCGGGGAGCTGTTTTTT. Translating it yields CASSLPTSRRGYTGELFF.

The genes are TRBV10-3 and TRBJ2-2, with 8 positions matching TRBD1. The germline V gene encodes CDR1 ENHRY and CDR2 SYGVKD. With 0 bases clipped from V and 4 bases from J, the junction kept 4 bases outside the gene matches. The length of the CDR3 is 16 residues. CDR3 nucleotide sequence: TGTGCCATCAGTGAGTCGACAGGGGTCCTCACCGGGGAGCTGTTTTTT. Encoded protein: CAISESTGVLTGELFF.

The chain recombines TRBV19 with TRBJ1-1, with D tentatively TRBD1 (5 bases). V lost 3 bases and J 5 bases, leaving 13 bases between the germline ends. This CDR3 region has 14 residues. Germline assignment: CDR1 LNHDA and CDR2 SQIVND (reference sequence). CDR3 loop: CASSIKGLRTEAFF. The CDR3 DNA reads TGTGCCAGTAGTATTAAGGGGCTGAGGACTGAAGCTTTCTTT.

The chain couples TRBV10-2 to TRBJ2-4, with TRBD2 as a possible D gene (6 bases). The V and J ends lost 4 bases and 0 bases respectively, with 10 bases between them. The germline V gene encodes CDR1 WSHSY and CDR2 SAAADI. The CDR3 spans 15 residues. CDR3 loop: CASSGPAGAKNIQYF. The CDR3 DNA follows: TGCGCCAGCAGTGGGCCAGCGGGAGCCAAAAACATTCAGTACTTC.

The chain carries TRBV29-1 and TRBJ2-4; D gene uncertain. This CDR3 contains 13 residues. CDR1 and CDR2 (germline): SQVTM, ANQGSEA. The V end was cut by 4 bases, the J end by 2 bases, with 9 bases between. CDR3 sequence reads: CSVGWGTKNIQYF. CDR3 sequence (DNA): TGCAGCGTTGGGTGGGGTACCAAAAACATTCAGTACTTC. The full variable domain, its missing parts supplied by reference TRBV29-1 and TRBJ2-4, is SAVISQKPSRDICQRGTSLTIQCQVDSQVTMMFWYRQQPGQSLTLIATANQGSEATYESGFVIDKFPISRPNLTFSTLTVSNMSPEDSSIYLCSVGWGTKNIQYFGAGTRLSVL.

This chain links TRBV6-5 with TRBJ1-1; 7 positions agree with TRBD1. Germline CDR1 reads MNHEY; CDR2 reads SVGAGI. J was trimmed by 0 bases and V by 2 bases; bases with no gene match: 6. This CDR3 contains 16 residues. The CDR3 reads CASSYGGGGMNTEAFF. Written as DNA, the CDR3 is TGTGCCAGCAGTTACGGAGGGGGCGGAATGAACACTGAAGCTTTCTTT.

Points on this clone: It is unclear where the CDR3 begins or ends on the DNA, so no DNA is shown, and the CDR3 is as TCRdb lists it. The chain carries TRBV21-1 and TRBJ2-5; the table's D call, TRBD1, was not checked against the DNA. TRBV21-1 is an annotated pseudogene. The CDR3 has 17 amino acids, counting both end residues. The CDR3 sequence is CASSKVGRGANQETQYF.

In DNA form, the CDR3 reads TGTGCCAGCAGCTTAGCCGGGAGTCGCTCCTATAATTCACCCCTCCACTTT. Its protein is CASSLAGSRSYNSPLHF. This sequence joins TRBV11-3 and TRBJ1-6; D call uncertain. Germline V gene data show CDR1 as SGHNT and CDR2 as YENEEA. This CDR3 has 17 amino acids. V was cut by 1 base and J by 0 bases, with 10 bases left in between.

The chain couples TRBV25-1 to TRBJ2-2; TRBD1 matches at 10 bases. The CDR3 consists of 14 residues. The V segment lost 8 bases and the J segment 0 bases; nucleotides outside the gene matches: 0. Germline CDR1 MGHDK, CDR2 SYGVNS. CDR3 nucleotides: TGTGCCAGCGGGACAGGGGCGAACACCGGGGAGCTGTTTTTT. This translates into CASGTGANTGELFF.

The count of this clone is one. V usage is TRBV19 and J usage is TRBJ1-1; no reliable D call. Trimming removed 6 bases from V and 0 bases from J, with 11 bases in between. This CDR3 has 14 residues. Germline V gene sequence: CDR1 LNHDA, CDR2 SQIVND (reference sequence). In DNA form, the CDR3 reads TGTGCCAGTAGAATCCAGACCGTGAACACTGAAGCTTTCTTT. Its translation: CASRIQTVNTEAFF.

The V call is TRBV12-5, the J call TRBJ2-1; 14 positions agree with TRBD2. Germline CDR1 reads LGHNT; CDR2 reads FRNRAP. V shed 6 bases and J 8 bases; nucleotides not matched to a gene: 6. This CDR3 has 15 residues. CDR3 DNA sequence: TGTGCTAGTGGCCATGGGACTAGCGGGAGTGATGAGCAGTTCTTC. It translates to CASGHGTSGSDEQFF. The entire variable domain, with the rest obtained from reference TRBV12-5 and TRBJ2-1, is as follows: DARVTQTPRHKVTEMGQEVTMRCQPILGHNTVFWYRQTMMQGLELLAYFRNRAPLDDSGMPKDRFSAEMPDATLATLKIQPSEPRDSAVYFCASGHGTSGSDEQFFGPGTRLTVL.

The V and J genes are TRBV9 and TRBJ1-4, with TRBD1 as a possible D gene (6 bases). CDR3 size: 14 residues. The germline V gene encodes CDR1 SGDLS and CDR2 YYNGEE. V lost 0 bases and J 10 bases, leaving 13 bases between the germline ends. The DNA for the CDR3 is TGTGCCAGCAGCGTAGGAGGGGGGGGAGGAAAACTGTTTTTT. This translates into CASSVGGGGGKLFF.

The chain is built from TRBV6-6 and TRBJ1-4, with 9 positions matching TRBD1. V lost 2 bases, J lost 8 bases, and 0 bases stayed unmatched. CDR3 length: 13 residues. From germline, CDR1 is MNHNY and CDR2 SVGAGI (reference sequence). CDR3 DNA sequence: TGTGCCAGCAGTTACGGGACAGGGGAAAAACTGTTTTTT. It encodes CASSYGTGEKLFF.

This chain connects TRBV7-2 to TRBJ1-1; D unresolved. Germline CDR1 reads SGHTA; CDR2 reads FQGNSA. Trimming pared 1 base from V and 4 bases from J, leaving 10 bases between. This CDR3 has 14 residues. The CDR3 sequence is CASSLGQYGTEAFF. As DNA, the CDR3 is TGTGCCAGCAGCTTAGGTCAATACGGCACTGAAGCTTTCTTT.

Turning to this clone: A read error may produce the germline difference seen at one junction end. The chain uses TRBV20-1 and TRBJ1-1; the D is unclear. CDR3 length: 9 residues. Germline V CDR1 and CDR2: DFQATT, SNEGSKA (reference sequence). The CDR3 region is CSASVPATF. The DNA for the CDR3 is TGCAGTGCTAGTGTACCCGCGACTTTT.